This TCR beta chain was identified in a study of T cell responses to AZD1222 COVID-19 vaccine. Assay used: immunoSEQ multiplex PCR; TCRdb lists only in-frame clones, some missing. Of about 79,000 clones listed, just over 90% were seen once; the top ten hold around 7.1%. Between the trimmed V and J ends, which lost 6 bases and 3 bases, there was a span of 8 bases. The CDR3 sequence is 12 residues long. The receptor comes from an adult in good health. The rearrangement links TRBV12-3 or TRBV12-4 to TRBJ1-1; D call uncertain. The sample was peripheral blood, taken on day 0 of MenACWY control vaccination. In nucleotides, the CDR3 is TGTGCCAGCAGCTCCAGTGACACTGAAGCTTTCTTT. Its translation: CASSSSDTEAFF.